This T cell receptor beta chain was observed in a study of lymphopenia after photon versus proton radiotherapy. Findings and limits, study-wide: Under photons, naive T cells and diversity fell while effector/memory populations rose. After the lymphocyte nadir, photon-treated repertoires showed oligoclonal expansion, especially of CD8+ Temra cells. A bigger post-nadir fall in TCR diversity correlated inversely with survival time in deceased patients.

Of note for this clone: Its cognate antigen is unknown.

Some clones are missing from TCRdb's copy, which holds only in-frame ones; the method was immunoSEQ multiplex PCR. The table has approximately 58,000 clones, around 80% seen once. The TCR was taken from a middle-aged man with gastric cancer. The sample consisted of peripheral blood, taken from a patient treated with photon-based radiotherapy.

The CDR3 is CASSLPTGEANEKLFF. The DNA for the CDR3 is TGCGCCAGCAGCCTACCGACAGGGGAAGCTAATGAAAAACTGTTTTTT. The J gene is TRBJ1-4, the V gene TRBV5-1; 8 bases are a match to TRBD1. Losses at the gene ends were 4 bases for V and 3 bases for J; bases not matched to a gene: 8. The germline V gene encodes CDR1 SGHRS and CDR2 YFSETQ. The CDR3 runs to 16 residues.